A selection of T cell receptor beta chains follows, all from one sample in a study of radiotherapy plus CTLA-4 blockade in lung cancer. Method: immunoSEQ multiplex PCR; TCRdb's copy keeps in-frame clones and lacks some. The sample lists some 100,000 clones; about 83% were seen once. The sample consisted of peripheral blood, taken from a patient treated with radiotherapy plus ipilimumab. The receptors shown here come from a human donor with non-small cell lung cancer that progressed on radiotherapy plus ipilimumab. Each CDR3 is given with its conserved first and last residue. The D gene is left open where the match is weak. Rows may omit the clone size; those that give it use once, few, many or a size class.

d_gene: .; abundance: .; j_gene: TRBJ2-7; len: 13; v_gene: TRBV4-1; CDR3nt: TGCGCCAGCAGCCTGACAGAAACCTACGAGCAGTACTTC; CDR3aa: CASSLTETYEQYF
d_gene: .; abundance: .; j_gene: TRBJ2-6; len: 17; v_gene: TRBV19; CDR3nt: TGTGCCAGTACTAATGGGGAATCCCACTCTGGGGCCAACGTCCTGACTTTC; CDR3aa: CASTNGESHSGANVLTF
d_gene: TRBD1; abundance: few; j_gene: TRBJ2-1; len: 14; v_gene: TRBV11-2; CDR3nt: TGTGCCAGCAGCTTGGGGACAGGGGGCAATGAGCAGTTCTTC; CDR3aa: CASSLGTGGNEQFF
d_gene: TRBD2; abundance: .; j_gene: TRBJ2-1; len: 15; v_gene: TRBV11-1; CDR3nt: TGTGCCAGCAGCTTGGGTCTAGCGGGAGTGGGCGAGCAGTTCTTC; CDR3aa: CASSLGLAGVGEQFF
d_gene: .; abundance: once; j_gene: TRBJ1-2; len: 12; v_gene: TRBV6-1; CDR3nt: TGTGCCAGCAGTGTACAGGGCGGGGGCTACACCTTC; CDR3aa: CASSVQGGGYTF
d_gene: TRBD2; abundance: once; j_gene: TRBJ2-5; len: 15; v_gene: TRBV7-2; CDR3nt: TGTGCCAGCAGCTTGACTAGCGGGAGTCTGGAGACCCAGTACTTC; CDR3aa: CASSLTSGSLETQYF
d_gene: TRBD1; abundance: .; j_gene: TRBJ1-5; len: 13; v_gene: TRBV7-9; CDR3nt: TGTGCCAGCAGCGTAGGGCCGGGACAGATCCAGCATTTT; CDR3aa: CASSVGPGQIQHF
d_gene: TRBD2; abundance: .; j_gene: TRBJ2-2; len: 18; v_gene: TRBV27; CDR3nt: TGTGCCAGCAGTCCCCGACTAGCGGGAGGGTCGAACACCGGGGAGCTGTTTTTT; CDR3aa: CASSPRLAGGSNTGELFF
d_gene: TRBD1; abundance: .; j_gene: TRBJ2-5; len: 16; v_gene: TRBV7-9; CDR3nt: TGTGCCAGCAGCTTGGACCTTACAGGGGGTCGAGAGACCCAGTACTTC; CDR3aa: CASSLDLTGGRETQYF
d_gene: TRBD2; abundance: .; j_gene: TRBJ2-5; len: 16; v_gene: TRBV5-4; CDR3nt: TGTGCCAGCAGCCCTAGACTAGCGGGGAACCAAGAGACCCAGTACTTC; CDR3aa: CASSPRLAGNQETQYF
d_gene: TRBD1; abundance: .; j_gene: TRBJ1-3; len: 16; v_gene: TRBV5-4; CDR3nt: TGTGCCAGCAGCTTGGGACAGGGGGGCACTGGAAACACCATATATTTT; CDR3aa: CASSLGQGGTGNTIYF
d_gene: .; abundance: .; j_gene: TRBJ2-4; len: 16; v_gene: TRBV13; CDR3nt: TGTGCCAGCAGCTCATTAACAGGTTGGAATGGAAACATTCAGTACTTC; CDR3aa: CASSSLTGWNGNIQYF
d_gene: .; abundance: once; j_gene: TRBJ1-1; len: 13; v_gene: TRBV4-3; CDR3nt: TGCGCCAGCAGCCAAGTCGCGGAGGGCCAAGCTTTCTTT; CDR3aa: CASSQVAEGQAFF
d_gene: TRBD1; abundance: .; j_gene: TRBJ1-5; len: 17; v_gene: TRBV28; CDR3nt: TGTGCCAGCAGTTACCTTCGACAGGGGGCGAGGGATCAGCCCCAGCATTTT; CDR3aa: CASSYLRQGARDQPQHF
d_gene: .; abundance: few; j_gene: TRBJ1-4; len: 11; v_gene: TRBV29-1; CDR3nt: TGCAGCGGACGATCAAATGAAAAACTGTTTTTT; CDR3aa: CSGRSNEKLFF
d_gene: .; abundance: once; j_gene: TRBJ2-7; len: 13; v_gene: TRBV19; CDR3nt: TGTGCCAGTGGGGATATAGGGACCTACGAGCAGTACTTC; CDR3aa: CASGDIGTYEQYF
d_gene: .; abundance: .; j_gene: TRBJ1-3; len: 11; v_gene: TRBV7-6; CDR3nt: TGTGCCAGCAGCTATGGAAACACCATATATTTT; CDR3aa: CASSYGNTIYF
d_gene: .; abundance: once; j_gene: TRBJ1-2; len: 15; v_gene: TRBV6-5; CDR3nt: TGTGCCAGCAGTTACTCGACACGTGGCGGCTATGGCTACACCTTC; CDR3aa: CASSYSTRGGYGYTF
d_gene: .; abundance: .; j_gene: TRBJ2-3; len: 16; v_gene: TRBV29-1; CDR3nt: TGCAGCGTTGAAGATCGGGCAGAGGGGAGCCCAGATACGCAGTATTTT; CDR3aa: CSVEDRAEGSPDTQYF